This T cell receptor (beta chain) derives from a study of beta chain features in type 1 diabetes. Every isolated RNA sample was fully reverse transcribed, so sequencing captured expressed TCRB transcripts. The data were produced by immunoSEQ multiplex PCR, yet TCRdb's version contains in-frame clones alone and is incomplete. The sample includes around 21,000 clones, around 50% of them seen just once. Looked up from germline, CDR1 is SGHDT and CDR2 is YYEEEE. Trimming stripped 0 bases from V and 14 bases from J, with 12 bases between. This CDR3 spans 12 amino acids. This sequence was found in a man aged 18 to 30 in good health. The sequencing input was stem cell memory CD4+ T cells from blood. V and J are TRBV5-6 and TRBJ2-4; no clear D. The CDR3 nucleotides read TGTGCCAGCAGCTTGGGGCATCCTCCAGAGTACTTC. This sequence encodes CASSLGHPPEYF. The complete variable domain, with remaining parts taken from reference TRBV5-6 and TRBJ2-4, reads DAGVTQSPTHLIKTRGQQVTLRCSPKSGHDTVSWYQQALGQGPQFIFQYYEEEERQRGNFPDRFSGHQFPNYSSELNVNALLLGDSALYLCASSLGHPPEYFGAGTRLSVL.